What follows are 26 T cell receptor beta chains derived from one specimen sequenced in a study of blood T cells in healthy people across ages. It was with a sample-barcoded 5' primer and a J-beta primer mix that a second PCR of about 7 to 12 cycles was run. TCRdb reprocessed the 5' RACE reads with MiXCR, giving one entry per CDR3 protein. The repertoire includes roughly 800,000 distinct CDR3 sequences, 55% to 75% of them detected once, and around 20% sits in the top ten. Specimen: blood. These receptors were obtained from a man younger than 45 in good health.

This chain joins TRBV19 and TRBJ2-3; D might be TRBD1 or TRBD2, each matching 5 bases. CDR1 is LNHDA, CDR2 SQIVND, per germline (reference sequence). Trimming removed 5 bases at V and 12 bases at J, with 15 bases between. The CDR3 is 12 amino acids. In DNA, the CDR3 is TGTGCCAGTAGTCTCGGGGCCGGCGATCAGTATTTT. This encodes CASSLGAGDQYF.

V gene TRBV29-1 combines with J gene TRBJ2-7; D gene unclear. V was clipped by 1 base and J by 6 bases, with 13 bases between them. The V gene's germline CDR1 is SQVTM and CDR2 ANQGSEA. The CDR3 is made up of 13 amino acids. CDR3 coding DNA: TGCAGCGTTGAAGCAGAGAGGCCCCTCGAGCAGTACTTC. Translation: CSVEAERPLEQYF.

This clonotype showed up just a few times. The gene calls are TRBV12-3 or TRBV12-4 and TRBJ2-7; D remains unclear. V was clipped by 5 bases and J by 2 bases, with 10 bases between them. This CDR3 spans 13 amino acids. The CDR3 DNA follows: TGTGCCAGCAGTACGACCTCCACCTACGAGCAGTACTTC. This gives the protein CASSTTSTYEQYF.

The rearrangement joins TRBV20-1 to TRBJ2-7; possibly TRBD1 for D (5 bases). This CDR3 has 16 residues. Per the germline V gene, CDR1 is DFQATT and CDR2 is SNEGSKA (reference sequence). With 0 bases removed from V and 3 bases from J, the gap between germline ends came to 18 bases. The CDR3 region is CSARDARTGPYYEQYF. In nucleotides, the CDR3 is TGCAGTGCTAGAGATGCCAGAACAGGTCCTTACTACGAGCAGTACTTC.

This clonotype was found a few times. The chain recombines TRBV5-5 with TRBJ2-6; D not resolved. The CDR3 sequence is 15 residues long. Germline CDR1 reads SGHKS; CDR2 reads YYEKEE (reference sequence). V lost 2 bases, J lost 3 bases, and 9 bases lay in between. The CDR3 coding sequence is TGTGCCAGCAGCTTAAGAGGCGGTGGGGCCAACGTCCTGACTTTC. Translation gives CASSLRGGGANVLTF.

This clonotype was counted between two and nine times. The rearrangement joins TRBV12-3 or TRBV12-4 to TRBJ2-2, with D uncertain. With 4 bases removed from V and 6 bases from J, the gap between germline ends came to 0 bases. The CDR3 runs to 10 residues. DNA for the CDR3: TGTGCCAGCAGTTCCGGGGAGCTGTTTTTT. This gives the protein CASSSGELFF.

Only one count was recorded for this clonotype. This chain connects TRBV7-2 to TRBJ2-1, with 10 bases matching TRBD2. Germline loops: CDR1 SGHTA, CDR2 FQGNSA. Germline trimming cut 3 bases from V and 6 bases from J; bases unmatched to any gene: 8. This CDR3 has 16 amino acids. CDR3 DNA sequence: TGTGCCAGCAGCTTGGGCAGCGGGGGGGTGGTCAATGAGCAGTTCTTC. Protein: CASSLGSGGVVNEQFF.

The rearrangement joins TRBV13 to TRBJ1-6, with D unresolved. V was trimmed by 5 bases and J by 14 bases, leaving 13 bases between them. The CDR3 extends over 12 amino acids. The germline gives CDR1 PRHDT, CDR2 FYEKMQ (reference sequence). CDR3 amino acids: CASSPSTGALHF. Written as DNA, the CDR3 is TGTGCCAGCAGCCCAAGTACCGGAGCCCTCCACTTT. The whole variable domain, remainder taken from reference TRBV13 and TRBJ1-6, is AAGVIQSPRHLIKEKRETATLKCYPIPRHDTVYWYQQGPGQDPQFLISFYEKMQSDKGSIPDRFSAQQFSDYHSELNMSSLELGDSALYFCASSPSTGALHFGNGTRLTVT.

The CDR3 DNA is TGTGCCAGCAGTGACTTCAAACAAGAGACCCAGTACTTC. Translating it yields CASSDFKQETQYF. The chain links TRBV6-2 or TRBV6-3 to TRBJ2-5; D remains unclear. CDR3 size: 13 residues. V was cut by 5 bases and J by 2 bases, with 9 bases left in between. Germline assignment: CDR1 MNHEY and CDR2 SVGEGT.

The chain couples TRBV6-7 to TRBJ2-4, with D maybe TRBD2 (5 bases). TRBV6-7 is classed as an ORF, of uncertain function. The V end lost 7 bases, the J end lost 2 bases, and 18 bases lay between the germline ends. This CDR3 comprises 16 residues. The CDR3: CASKTRSGVTKNIQYF. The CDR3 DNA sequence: TGTGCCAGCAAAACGAGATCCGGGGTAACCAAAAACATTCAGTACTTC.

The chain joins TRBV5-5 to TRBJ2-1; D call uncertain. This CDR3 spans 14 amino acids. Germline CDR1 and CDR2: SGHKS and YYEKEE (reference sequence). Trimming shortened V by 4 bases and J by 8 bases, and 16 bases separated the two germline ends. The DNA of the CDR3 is TGTGCCAGCAGCAGAGTGGGTGGGCTAGATGAGCAGTTCTTC. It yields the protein CASSRVGGLDEQFF. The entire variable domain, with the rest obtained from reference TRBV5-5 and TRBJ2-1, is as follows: DAGVTQSPTHLIKTRGQQVTLRCSPISGHKSVSWYQQVLGQGPQFIFQYYEKEERGRGNFPDRFSARQFPNYSSELNVNALLLGDSALYLCASSRVGGLDEQFFGPGTRLTVL.

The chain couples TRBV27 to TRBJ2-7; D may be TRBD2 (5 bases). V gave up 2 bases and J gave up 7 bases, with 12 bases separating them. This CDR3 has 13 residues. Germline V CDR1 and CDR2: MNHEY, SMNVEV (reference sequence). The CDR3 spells CASSLTPGREQYF. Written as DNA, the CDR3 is TGTGCCAGCAGTTTAACGCCGGGGAGAGAGCAGTACTTC.

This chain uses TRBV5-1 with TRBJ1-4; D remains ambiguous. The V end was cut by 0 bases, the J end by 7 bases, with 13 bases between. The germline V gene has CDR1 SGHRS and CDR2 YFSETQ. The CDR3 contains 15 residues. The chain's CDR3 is CASSLARPVREKLFF. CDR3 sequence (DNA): TGCGCCAGCAGCTTGGCCCGACCAGTCCGTGAAAAACTGTTTTTT.

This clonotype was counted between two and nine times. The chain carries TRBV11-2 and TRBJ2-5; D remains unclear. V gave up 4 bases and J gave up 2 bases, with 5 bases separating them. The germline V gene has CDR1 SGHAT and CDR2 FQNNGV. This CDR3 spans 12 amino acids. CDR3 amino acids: CASSSRQETQYF. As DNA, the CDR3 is TGTGCCAGCAGCTCTCGTCAAGAGACCCAGTACTTC.

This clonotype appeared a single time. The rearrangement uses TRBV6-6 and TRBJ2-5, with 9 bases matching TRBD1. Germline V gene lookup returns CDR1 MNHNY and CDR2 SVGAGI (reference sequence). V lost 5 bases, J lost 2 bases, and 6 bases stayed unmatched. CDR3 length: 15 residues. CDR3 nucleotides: TGTGCCAGCAGTCCTGACAGGGGGGGACAAGAGACCCAGTACTTC. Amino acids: CASSPDRGGQETQYF.

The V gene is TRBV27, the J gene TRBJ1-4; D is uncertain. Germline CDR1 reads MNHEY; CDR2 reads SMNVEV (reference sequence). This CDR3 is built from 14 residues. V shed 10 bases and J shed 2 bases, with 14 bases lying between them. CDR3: CATRRDGTNEKLFF. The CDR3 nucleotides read TGTGCCACCAGAAGGGATGGGACTAATGAAAAACTGTTTTTT. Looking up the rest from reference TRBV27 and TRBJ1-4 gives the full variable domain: EAQVTQNPRYLITVTGKKLTVTCSQNMNHEYMSWYRQDPGLGLRQIYYSMNVEVTDKGDVPEGYKVSRKEKRNFPLILESPSPNQTSLYFCATRRDGTNEKLFFGSGTQLSVL.

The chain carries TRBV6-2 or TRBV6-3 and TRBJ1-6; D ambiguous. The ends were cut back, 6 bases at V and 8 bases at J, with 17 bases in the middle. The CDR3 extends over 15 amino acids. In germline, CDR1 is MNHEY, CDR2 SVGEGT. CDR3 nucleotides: TGTGCCAGCAGCCCTTACGCCTCGGGAGATTCACCCCTCCACTTT. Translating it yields CASSPYASGDSPLHF.

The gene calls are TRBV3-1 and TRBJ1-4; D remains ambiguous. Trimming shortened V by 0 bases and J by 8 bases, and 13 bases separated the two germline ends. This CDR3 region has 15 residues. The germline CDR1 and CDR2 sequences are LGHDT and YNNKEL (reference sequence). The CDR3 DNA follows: TGTGCCAGCAGCCAAGATCTTGCCGACGAGGAAAAACTGTTTTTT. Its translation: CASSQDLADEEKLFF.

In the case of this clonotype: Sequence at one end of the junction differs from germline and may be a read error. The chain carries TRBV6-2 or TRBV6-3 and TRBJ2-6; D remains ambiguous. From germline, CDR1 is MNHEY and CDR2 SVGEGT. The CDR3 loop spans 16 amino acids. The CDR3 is CASRGPGEVGTNVLTF. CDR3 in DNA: TGTGCCAGCCGCGGACCGGGCGAGGTTGGGACCAACGTCCTGACTTTC.

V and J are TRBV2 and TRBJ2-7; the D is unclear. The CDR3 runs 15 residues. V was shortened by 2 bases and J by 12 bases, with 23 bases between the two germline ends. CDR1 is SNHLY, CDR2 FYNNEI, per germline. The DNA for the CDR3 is TGTGCCAGCAGTGAACTTGTGGGCCACACGGAGACCCGGTACTTC. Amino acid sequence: CASSELVGHTETRYF.

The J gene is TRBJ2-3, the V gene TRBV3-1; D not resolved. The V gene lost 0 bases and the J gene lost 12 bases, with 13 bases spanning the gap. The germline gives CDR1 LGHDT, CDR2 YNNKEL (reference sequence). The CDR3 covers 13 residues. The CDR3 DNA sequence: TGTGCCAGCAGCCAAGATCTTAGACGACCCCAGTATTTT. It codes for CASSQDLRRPQYF.

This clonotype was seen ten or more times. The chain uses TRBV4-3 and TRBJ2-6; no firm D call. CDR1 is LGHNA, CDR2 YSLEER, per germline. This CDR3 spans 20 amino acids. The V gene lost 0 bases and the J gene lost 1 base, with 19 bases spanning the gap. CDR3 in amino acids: CASSQDRFAGMSSGANVLTF. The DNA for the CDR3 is TGCGCCAGCAGCCAAGATCGTTTTGCCGGCATGTCTTCTGGGGCCAACGTCCTGACTTTC.

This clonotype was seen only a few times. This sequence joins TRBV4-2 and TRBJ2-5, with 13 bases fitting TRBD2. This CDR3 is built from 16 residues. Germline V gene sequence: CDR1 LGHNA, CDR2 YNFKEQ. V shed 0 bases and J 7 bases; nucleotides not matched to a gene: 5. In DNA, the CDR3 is TGTGCCAGCAGCCAAGACGGGACTAGCGGGGTCGGGACCCAGTACTTC. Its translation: CASSQDGTSGVGTQYF.

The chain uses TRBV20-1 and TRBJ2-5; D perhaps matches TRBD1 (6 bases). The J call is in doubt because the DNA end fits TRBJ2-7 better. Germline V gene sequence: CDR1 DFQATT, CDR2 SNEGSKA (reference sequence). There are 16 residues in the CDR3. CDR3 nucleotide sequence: TGCAGTGCTAGTGACCCGATTCGGACAGTCTCCTACGAGCAGTACTTC. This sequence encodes CSASDPIRTVSYEQYF.

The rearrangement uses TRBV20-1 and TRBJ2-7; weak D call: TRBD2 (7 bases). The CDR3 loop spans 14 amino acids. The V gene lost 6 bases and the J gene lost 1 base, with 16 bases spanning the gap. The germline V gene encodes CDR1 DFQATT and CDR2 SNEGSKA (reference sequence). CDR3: CSARGASYSYEQYF. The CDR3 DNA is TGCAGTGCCCGGGGGGCTAGCTATTCCTACGAGCAGTACTTC.

For the CDR3, the DNA is TGCAGTGCTGCCCCTGTCCGACAGTCGCAAAAAGCTTTCTTT. Encoded protein: CSAAPVRQSQKAFF. The chain joins TRBV20-1 to TRBJ1-1, with D possibly being TRBD1 (5 bases). Trimming cost V 5 bases and J 9 bases, with 22 bases left between them. The CDR3 loop spans 14 amino acids. Germline lookup yields CDR1 DFQATT and CDR2 SNEGSKA (reference sequence).